The sequence of this TCR beta chain was determined in a study of cytomegalovirus exposure and HLA in healthy donors. Primers for the PCR totalled 60 Vbeta and 13 Jbeta. In the study's own analysis: Unique TCR beta chains numbered roughly 83 million in a later analysis, with roughly 10 million shared. Sequencing was performed with immunoSEQ multiplex PCR; in TCRdb, only in-frame clones are kept and a portion is missing. V, J and clone size derive from that table, while D and trimming were established from the DNA sequence. In the table there are over 100,000 clones, approximately 87% of which are singletons. As for this clone: The antigen remains undetermined. Other DNA variants within this sample encode the same CDR3.

Germline lookup yields CDR1 LNHNV and CDR2 YYDKDF (reference sequence). The length of the CDR3 is 16 residues. V lost 0 bases, J lost 7 bases, and 8 bases stayed unmatched. Study-wide results and caveats: In an earlier analysis, in approximately 570 donors, most V segments appeared productive either ~90% or ~30% of the time.

Sequencing was carried out using PBMCs. This TCR derives from a man between 40 and 49 years old in good health and CMV-seronegative. The chain links TRBV15 to TRBJ1-2; 10 bases line up with TRBD1. The CDR3 DNA is TGTGCCACCAGCAGAGAAGGGACAGGGGCCCTCGCTGGCTACACCTTC. Protein: CATSREGTGALAGYTF.